This T cell receptor beta chain was identified during a study of T cell responses to AZD1222 COVID-19 vaccine. J was trimmed by 0 bases and V by 1 base; bases with no gene match: 2. The germline V gene encodes CDR1 SEHNR and CDR2 FQNEAQ (reference sequence). This CDR3 has 15 amino acids. In regard to this clone: The antigen remains unidentified.

Notes on the study in general: Spike-specific TCR breadth and depth went up after people got two AZD1222 doses. After the peak T cell response, and only then, were repertoires sampled. Close to half of spike-specific TCRs reportedly recognize unmutated variant regions. At study baseline, merely more than 5 AZD1222 recipients were seropositive.

Here immunoSEQ multiplex PCR was the method, and the copy in TCRdb shows in-frame clones only, minus some. Here the sample spans roughly 50,000 clones, around 90% being singletons. This receptor was taken from an adult in good health. The chain has TRBV7-9 and TRBJ1-2, with 7 bases lining up with TRBD1. Source: peripheral blood, taken on day 0 of AZD1222 vaccination. CDR3: CASSLGQGTNYGYTF. Here the CDR3 DNA reads TGTGCCAGCAGCTTAGGACAGGGTACTAACTATGGCTACACCTTC.